This T cell receptor beta chain was recorded in a study of cytomegalovirus exposure and HLA in healthy donors. Notes on the study in general: Available immune exposure information was restricted to CMV serostatus only.

PCR primers comprised 60 Vbeta and 13 Jbeta primers. TCRdb keeps only in-frame clones here, not all; method: immunoSEQ multiplex PCR. The sample comprises about 180,000 clones, 84% of which are singletons, and about 4.9% rests with the top ten. As to this clone: Its antigen is as yet unknown.

The sequencing sample was made of PBMCs. This TCR derives from a girl aged 5-17 years in good health and CMV-seropositive.

The CDR3 reads CASSLGGGNQPQHF. The CDR3 region has the DNA TGTGCCAGCAGCTTGGGGGGAGGCAATCAGCCCCAGCATTTT. The chain links TRBV5-5 to TRBJ1-5; the D is unclear. CDR1 is SGHKS and CDR2 is YYEKEE in the germline V gene (reference sequence). CDR3 length: 14 residues. V gave up 0 bases and J gave up 2 bases, with 6 bases separating them.